This is a list of T cell receptor beta chains from one sample in a study of blood T cell repertoires in COVID-19. The protocol was immunoSEQ multiplex PCR, while the TCRdb copy is restricted to in-frame clones and leaves out a portion. The sample includes 140,000 or so clones, about 83% of them seen just once. The sample was peripheral blood. The receptors were sampled from a woman aged 50 to 60 with active or convalescent COVID-19. The CDR3 runs from the conserved cysteine through the conserved F or W. D genes are given only for firm matches. Clone sizes are given selectively: once, few, many, or a class where the clone is expanded.

cdr3_aa: CASSTSGSGDTQYF
cdr3_nt: TGTGCCAGCAGCACGAGCGGGAGCGGGGATACGCAGTATTTT
j_call: TRBJ2-3
clone_size: NA
d_call: TRBD2
v_call: TRBV7-2

cdr3_aa: CASSMEGPYSNQPQHF
cdr3_nt: TGTGCCAGTAGTATGGAGGGTCCTTATAGCAATCAGCCCCAGCATTTT
j_call: TRBJ1-5
clone_size: NA
d_call: NA
v_call: TRBV19

cdr3_aa: CASSLTSGLTDTQYF
cdr3_nt: TGTGCCAGCAGCTTGACTAGCGGGCTTACAGATACGCAGTATTTT
j_call: TRBJ2-3
clone_size: NA
d_call: TRBD2
v_call: TRBV11-1

cdr3_aa: CASSQRRSGAKCTEAFF
cdr3_nt: TGCGCCAGCAGTCAGAGGAGAAGCGGGGCGAAATGCACTGAAGCTTTCTTT
j_call: TRBJ1-1
clone_size: NA
d_call: NA
v_call: TRBV23-1

cdr3_aa: CASSRDRSSYNEQFF
cdr3_nt: TGCGCCAGCAGCCGCGACAGGAGCTCCTACAATGAGCAGTTCTTC
j_call: TRBJ2-1
clone_size: once
d_call: NA
v_call: TRBV5-1

cdr3_aa: CASSLSGTSGKRNEQFF
cdr3_nt: TGTGCCAGCAGCTTATCCGGGACTAGCGGGAAGCGTAATGAGCAGTTCTTC
j_call: TRBJ2-1
clone_size: NA
d_call: TRBD2
v_call: TRBV7-3

cdr3_aa: CASVRGPGEKLFF
cdr3_nt: TGTGCCAGCGTCAGGGGACCAGGGGAAAAACTGTTTTTT
j_call: TRBJ1-4
clone_size: NA
d_call: NA
v_call: TRBV6-5

cdr3_aa: CASSLRASGSGEQYF
cdr3_nt: TGTGCCAGCAGCTTACGAGCTAGCGGGAGTGGAGAGCAGTACTTC
j_call: TRBJ2-7
clone_size: NA
d_call: TRBD2
v_call: TRBV7-8

cdr3_aa: CASSYSTSPGTSSDEQFF
cdr3_nt: TGTGCCAGCAGTTACTCGACCAGCCCCGGGACTAGCAGCGATGAGCAGTTCTTC
j_call: TRBJ2-1
clone_size: once
d_call: TRBD2
v_call: TRBV6-2/TRBV6-3

cdr3_aa: CASSLLAGASTDTQYF
cdr3_nt: TGTGCCAGCAGCTTACTAGCGGGGGCCTCCACAGATACGCAGTATTTT
j_call: TRBJ2-3
clone_size: few
d_call: TRBD2
v_call: TRBV7-6

cdr3_aa: CASSLDGEVYGYTF
cdr3_nt: TGCGCCAGCAGCTTGGATGGGGAGGTCTATGGCTACACCTTC
j_call: TRBJ1-2
clone_size: NA
d_call: NA
v_call: TRBV5-1

cdr3_aa: CACSTGGAYGYTF
cdr3_nt: TGTGCCTGTTCCACGGGAGGGGCCTATGGCTACACCTTC
j_call: TRBJ1-2
clone_size: NA
d_call: NA
v_call: TRBV30

cdr3_aa: CASSSRRGRAGNTIYF
cdr3_nt: TGTGCCAGCAGCTCCCGCCGTGGCAGGGCTGGAAACACCATATATTTT
j_call: TRBJ1-3
clone_size: NA
d_call: NA
v_call: TRBV7-8

cdr3_aa: CASSYIAGVGEQFF
cdr3_nt: TGTGCCAGCAGTTATATAGCGGGAGTAGGGGAGCAGTTCTTC
j_call: TRBJ2-1
clone_size: NA
d_call: TRBD2
v_call: TRBV27

cdr3_aa: CASSQRTSTDTQYF
cdr3_nt: TGTGCCAGCAGCCAGAGGACTAGCACAGATACGCAGTATTTT
j_call: TRBJ2-3
clone_size: NA
d_call: NA
v_call: TRBV3-1/TRBV3-2

cdr3_aa: CASSPGQGRGEQYF
cdr3_nt: TGTGCCAGCAGCCCGGGACAGGGGAGAGGCGAGCAGTACTTC
j_call: TRBJ2-7
clone_size: NA
d_call: TRBD1
v_call: TRBV28

cdr3_aa: CASSLGTQGSTDTQYF
cdr3_nt: TGCGCCAGCAGCCTGGGGACACAGGGGTCCACAGATACGCAGTATTTT
j_call: TRBJ2-3
clone_size: few
d_call: TRBD1
v_call: TRBV5-1

cdr3_aa: CASSTRQGGYNEQFF
cdr3_nt: TGTGCCAGCAGCACTAGACAGGGGGGGTACAATGAGCAGTTCTTC
j_call: TRBJ2-1
clone_size: NA
d_call: TRBD1
v_call: TRBV6-4

cdr3_aa: CASSLARTGAGTGELFF
cdr3_nt: TGTGCCAGCAGCTTGGCCCGGACAGGGGCGGGGACCGGGGAGCTGTTTTTT
j_call: TRBJ2-2
clone_size: once
d_call: TRBD1
v_call: TRBV5-6

cdr3_aa: CASSSLGLAGGGIYNEQFF
cdr3_nt: TGTGCCAGCAGCTCCCTGGGACTAGCGGGGGGAGGGATCTACAATGAGCAGTTCTTC
j_call: TRBJ2-1
clone_size: NA
d_call: TRBD2
v_call: TRBV7-8

cdr3_aa: CATSFTASSYEQYF
cdr3_nt: TGTGCCACCAGCTTCACTGCGAGCTCCTACGAGCAGTACTTC
j_call: TRBJ2-7
clone_size: NA
d_call: NA
v_call: TRBV15

cdr3_aa: CASSKTTDYTEAFF
cdr3_nt: TGTGCCAGCAGTAAGACGACAGACTACACTGAAGCTTTCTTT
j_call: TRBJ1-1
clone_size: once
d_call: NA
v_call: TRBV6-2/TRBV6-3

cdr3_aa: CASTLSGASKSYNEQFF
cdr3_nt: TGTGCCAGTACCCTCAGCGGGGCATCTAAGTCCTACAATGAGCAGTTCTTC
j_call: TRBJ2-1
clone_size: NA
d_call: TRBD2
v_call: TRBV19

cdr3_aa: CASFLGGPRDTQYF
cdr3_nt: TGTGCCAGCTTCTTGGGAGGACCTAGAGATACGCAGTATTTT
j_call: TRBJ2-3
clone_size: few
d_call: NA
v_call: TRBV7-2

cdr3_aa: CAWSPGWGGRVETQYF
cdr3_nt: TGTGCCTGGAGTCCAGGTTGGGGGGGACGAGTAGAGACCCAGTACTTC
j_call: TRBJ2-5
clone_size: NA
d_call: TRBD2
v_call: TRBV30

cdr3_aa: CASSTRPGQGETQYF
cdr3_nt: TGTGCCAGCAGTACGCGTCCGGGACAGGGGGAGACCCAGTACTTC
j_call: TRBJ2-5
clone_size: NA
d_call: TRBD1
v_call: TRBV27

cdr3_aa: CAWGMTGGTEAFF
cdr3_nt: TGTGCCTGGGGCATGACAGGGGGCACTGAAGCTTTCTTT
j_call: TRBJ1-1
clone_size: once
d_call: TRBD1
v_call: TRBV30

cdr3_aa: CASSQDKQSWRGTEAFF
cdr3_nt: TGTGCCAGCAGCCAAGATAAGCAGTCGTGGAGGGGCACTGAAGCTTTCTTT
j_call: TRBJ1-1
clone_size: NA
d_call: NA
v_call: TRBV3-1/TRBV3-2

cdr3_aa: CASSLGAGVSTDTQYF
cdr3_nt: TGTGCCAGCAGTTTAGGGGCGGGAGTTTCGACAGATACGCAGTATTTT
j_call: TRBJ2-3
clone_size: NA
d_call: TRBD2
v_call: TRBV27

cdr3_aa: CASSSGRSIAKNIQYF
cdr3_nt: TGCGCCAGCAGCTCAGGGCGGAGTATAGCCAAAAACATTCAGTACTTC
j_call: TRBJ2-4
clone_size: NA
d_call: NA
v_call: TRBV5-1

cdr3_aa: CALGAGGSGTEAFF
cdr3_nt: TGTGCCTTGGGGGCGGGGGGATCAGGCACTGAAGCTTTCTTT
j_call: TRBJ1-1
clone_size: once
d_call: NA
v_call: TRBV7-2

cdr3_aa: CASSTPGTLNTEAFF
cdr3_nt: TGTGCCAGCAGTACGCCCGGGACATTGAACACTGAAGCTTTCTTT
j_call: TRBJ1-1
clone_size: NA
d_call: NA
v_call: TRBV28

cdr3_aa: CASGSDRGDEQFF
cdr3_nt: TGTGCCAGTGGCTCGGACAGGGGTGATGAGCAGTTCTTC
j_call: TRBJ2-1
clone_size: NA
d_call: TRBD1
v_call: TRBV19

cdr3_aa: CASSQVLQGANSNQPQHF
cdr3_nt: TGTGCCAGCAGCCAAGTTCTCCAGGGGGCTAATAGCAATCAGCCCCAGCATTTT
j_call: TRBJ1-5
clone_size: NA
d_call: TRBD1
v_call: TRBV3-1/TRBV3-2

cdr3_aa: CASSLEGGTSYEQYF
cdr3_nt: TGTGCCAGCAGCTTAGAGGGGGGGACGAGCTACGAGCAGTACTTC
j_call: TRBJ2-7
clone_size: few
d_call: NA
v_call: TRBV7-6

cdr3_aa: CAWSLTSGFTDTQYF
cdr3_nt: TGTGCCTGGAGTTTAACTAGCGGATTCACAGATACGCAGTATTTT
j_call: TRBJ2-3
clone_size: NA
d_call: TRBD2
v_call: TRBV30

cdr3_aa: CASSVGGQGHQPQHF
cdr3_nt: TGTGCCAGCAGCGTAGGGGGACAGGGACATCAGCCCCAGCATTTT
j_call: TRBJ1-5
clone_size: once
d_call: TRBD1
v_call: TRBV9

cdr3_aa: CSVGGVSGNTIYF
cdr3_nt: TGCAGCGTTGGGGGGGTCTCTGGAAACACCATATATTTT
j_call: TRBJ1-3
clone_size: few
d_call: NA
v_call: TRBV29-1

cdr3_aa: CASSFSQGNQPQHF
cdr3_nt: TGTGCCAGCAGTTTTTCTCAGGGGAATCAGCCCCAGCATTTT
j_call: TRBJ1-5
clone_size: NA
d_call: NA
v_call: TRBV28

cdr3_aa: CASSVETGYQETQYF
cdr3_nt: TGTGCCAGCAGCGTAGAGACAGGGTACCAAGAGACCCAGTACTTC
j_call: TRBJ2-5
clone_size: NA
d_call: TRBD1
v_call: TRBV9

cdr3_aa: CASSLAGAMNTEAFF
cdr3_nt: TGTGCCAGCAGCTTAGCAGGGGCAATGAACACTGAAGCTTTCTTT
j_call: TRBJ1-1
clone_size: NA
d_call: NA
v_call: TRBV13

cdr3_aa: CASSPLDRFSYNSPLHF
cdr3_nt: TGTGCCAGCTCACCACTCGACAGATTCTCCTATAATTCACCCCTCCACTTT
j_call: TRBJ1-6
clone_size: NA
d_call: NA
v_call: TRBV18

cdr3_aa: CASTQDSRGGNTIYF
cdr3_nt: TGTGCCAGCACCCAGGACAGTCGGGGAGGAAACACCATATATTTT
j_call: TRBJ1-3
clone_size: NA
d_call: NA
v_call: TRBV27

cdr3_aa: CSVTTSGVYEQYF
cdr3_nt: TGCAGCGTGACGACTAGCGGAGTGTACGAGCAGTACTTC
j_call: TRBJ2-7
clone_size: NA
d_call: TRBD2
v_call: TRBV29-1

cdr3_aa: CSASAASGRVAEQFF
cdr3_nt: TGCAGTGCTAGTGCCGCTAGCGGGAGGGTTGCTGAGCAGTTCTTC
j_call: TRBJ2-1
clone_size: NA
d_call: TRBD2
v_call: TRBV20-1

cdr3_aa: CASRDGQGGSQPQHF
cdr3_nt: TGTGCCAGCAGGGACGGACAGGGCGGGAGTCAGCCCCAGCATTTT
j_call: TRBJ1-5
clone_size: NA
d_call: TRBD1
v_call: TRBV28

cdr3_aa: CASRGSGVGGYTF
cdr3_nt: TGTGCCAGTAGAGGTTCCGGAGTGGGTGGCTACACCTTC
j_call: TRBJ1-2
clone_size: NA
d_call: NA
v_call: TRBV19

cdr3_aa: CASSPRSVGAAGGSYEQYF
cdr3_nt: TGTGCCAGCAGCCCGCGGTCCGTCGGTGCCGCGGGGGGCTCCTACGAGCAGTACTTC
j_call: TRBJ2-7
clone_size: NA
d_call: TRBD2
v_call: TRBV7-2

cdr3_aa: CATSSVGSGTGELFF
cdr3_nt: TGTGCCACCAGCTCCGTAGGTTCGGGCACCGGGGAGCTGTTTTTT
j_call: TRBJ2-2
clone_size: NA
d_call: NA
v_call: TRBV5-4